A selection of T cell receptor beta chains follows, all from one sample in a study of blood T cell repertoires in COVID-19. Clones were read by immunoSEQ multiplex PCR, and TCRdb kept only the in-frame ones, dropping some. This sample has a few hundred thousand clones, with around nine tenths found just once. Sequencing was carried out using PBMCs or T cells enriched from blood (not recorded which). These receptors all come from a woman aged 45 to 65 who had recovered from COVID-19. The CDR3 runs from the conserved cysteine through the conserved F or W. The order of the fields is V gene, J gene, clone size, D gene, CDR3 DNA, CDR3 protein. D genes are given only for firm matches. A row's size may be missing; if present it is once, few, many or a size class.

TRBV4-3,TRBJ1-6,.,.,TGCGCCAGCAGCCAAGATACAAGGCAGGGGATTTCACCCCTCCACTTT,CASSQDTRQGISPLHF
TRBV5-1,TRBJ2-7,.,TRBD1,TGCGCCAGCAGCCCGGGGACAGGGGGCTTTGTATTCTACGAGCAGTACTTC,CASSPGTGGFVFYEQYF
TRBV5-1,TRBJ2-2,.,TRBD2,TGCGCCAGCGGGACTAGCGGGGGGCGGAACACCGGGGAGCTGTTTTTT,CASGTSGGRNTGELFF
TRBV10-3,TRBJ2-2,.,.,TGTGCCATCAGCAGGGCTCTTTATTTAGACACCGGGGAGCTGTTTTTT,CAISRALYLDTGELFF
TRBV5-1,TRBJ2-3,.,TRBD1,TGCGCCAGCAGCCCCACGGACAGGGCAGATACGCAGTATTTT,CASSPTDRADTQYF
TRBV6-5,TRBJ1-2,once,.,TGTGCCAGCAGGGCACCCAACTATGGCTACACCTTC,CASRAPNYGYTF
TRBV5-1,TRBJ1-1,.,.,TGCGCCAGCAGCACAGGACATTCGAACACTGAAGCTTTCTTT,CASSTGHSNTEAFF
TRBV6-5,TRBJ1-1,.,TRBD1,TGTGCCAGCAGGTTGGACAGGGGGCTTTATGGGGAAGCTTTCTTT,CASRLDRGLYGEAFF
TRBV5-6,TRBJ1-3,.,.,TGTGCCAGCAGTTTCGAGGGAGGTGGAAACACCATATATTTT,CASSFEGGGNTIYF
TRBV29-1,TRBJ1-1,once,.,TGCAGCGTTTCCGGGGTAATGAACACTGAAGCTTTCTTT,CSVSGVMNTEAFF
TRBV5-6,TRBJ2-2,.,.,TGTGCCAGCAGCTTGGACGGGACAACGAACACCGGGGAGCTGTTTTTT,CASSLDGTTNTGELFF
TRBV9,TRBJ1-4,.,.,TGTGCCAGCAGCGTAGAGACAGTCACTTCAACTAATGAAAAACTGTTTTTT,CASSVETVTSTNEKLFF
TRBV30,TRBJ2-7,.,TRBD1,TGTGCCTGGAGGACCCCCGGTGACAGGGGTTTGCAACAGTACTTC,CAWRTPGDRGLQQYF
TRBV6-2/TRBV6-3,TRBJ2-5,.,.,TGTGCCAGCAGTTACATCGCAGGGGAGACCCAGTACTTC,CASSYIAGETQYF
TRBV15,TRBJ1-5,.,TRBD1,TGTGCCACCAGCAGGTTGACAGGGAGCAATCAGCCCCAGCATTTT,CATSRLTGSNQPQHF
TRBV5-6,TRBJ2-5,.,.,TGTGCCAGCAGCTTGGCCGCAGGGCGGGAGACCCAGTACTTC,CASSLAAGRETQYF
TRBV5-4,TRBJ2-2,.,TRBD1,TGTGCCAGCAGCTCTAAGACAGGGGCCACCGGGGAGCTGTTTTTT,CASSSKTGATGELFF
TRBV10-2,TRBJ1-2,once,TRBD1,TGCGCCAGCGGTTTTGAAGGGGGCAGAGGCTACACCTTC,CASGFEGGRGYTF
TRBV7-9,TRBJ2-3,.,TRBD2,TGTGCCAGCAGCAGAGAGGTGGTAGCGGGGGGTTACACAGATACGCAGTATTTT,CASSREVVAGGYTDTQYF
TRBV5-1,TRBJ2-5,.,.,TGCGCCAGCAGCTCTTCCCAGGGAGGAGAGACCCAGTACTTC,CASSSSQGGETQYF
TRBV19,TRBJ1-5,.,.,TGTGCCAGTAGTGGTCTGGGGCCGAGACAGCCCCAGCATTTT,CASSGLGPRQPQHF
TRBV7-9,TRBJ2-7,few,.,TGTGCCAGCGGCACTGATCCGGGATCAAGGACCCACGAGCAGTACTTC,CASGTDPGSRTHEQYF
TRBV7-3,TRBJ2-3,.,.,TGTGCCAGCAGGCGGACAGCCACAGATACGCAGTATTTT,CASRRTATDTQYF
TRBV4-1,TRBJ2-3,.,.,TGCGCCAGCAGCCAAGCTTTGGGACTCGCGAATACGCAGTATTTT,CASSQALGLANTQYF
TRBV5-4,TRBJ2-7,few,.,TGTGCCAGCAGTGAACGGGGGAGCTCCTACGAGCAGTACTTC,CASSERGSSYEQYF
TRBV3-1/TRBV3-2,TRBJ1-1,.,.,TGTGCCAGCAGCCAAGATCTCAGGAACACTGAAGCTTTCTTT,CASSQDLRNTEAFF
TRBV6-2/TRBV6-3,TRBJ2-1,once,.,TGTGCCAGCAGCATACTAGCACCTACCTACAATGAGCAGTTCTTC,CASSILAPTYNEQFF
TRBV7-8,TRBJ2-4,.,.,TGTGCCAGCAGCTTAGGAGGACAAGCCAAAAACATTCAGTACTTC,CASSLGGQAKNIQYF
TRBV20-1,TRBJ2-5,.,.,TGCAGTGCTCTAAAGCGGGAGACCCAGTACTTC,CSALKRETQYF
TRBV27,TRBJ1-4,.,.,TGTGCCAGCAGCAGGATGACAGCCGCAAATGAAAAACTGTTTTTT,CASSRMTAANEKLFF
TRBV30,TRBJ1-3,once,TRBD1,TGTGCCTGGAGTGCGTGGACAGGGGCTGGAAACACCATATATTTT,CAWSAWTGAGNTIYF
TRBV28,TRBJ1-2,few,.,TGTGCCAGCAGTTCCGACAGGTGGGGCTACACCTTC,CASSSDRWGYTF
TRBV6-5,TRBJ2-7,once,.,TGTGCCAGCAGGAAACAGGTAACCTACGAGCAGTACTTC,CASRKQVTYEQYF
TRBV5-1,TRBJ2-6,.,.,TGCGCCAGCAGCTGGGGCGGGATCTCTGGGGCCAACGTCCTGACTTTC,CASSWGGISGANVLTF
TRBV18,TRBJ1-2,.,.,TGTGCCAGCTCACCTAACGAGGGCCCTTCGGACGGCTACACCTTC,CASSPNEGPSDGYTF
TRBV9,TRBJ1-1,.,.,TGTGCCAGCAGCGGCGCAGAGGCCACTGAAGCTTTCTTT,CASSGAEATEAFF
TRBV29-1,TRBJ2-1,.,.,TGCAGCGTTGAAGGCGGGGGCCCGTACAATGAGCAGTTCTTC,CSVEGGGPYNEQFF
TRBV19,TRBJ2-7,once,TRBD1,TGTGCCAGTAGTCGGACAGGCCCCGTCTCCTACGAGCAGTACTTC,CASSRTGPVSYEQYF
TRBV9,TRBJ2-3,.,.,TGTGCCAGCAGCGTGGGACTCGGTACAGATACGCAGTATTTT,CASSVGLGTDTQYF
TRBV4-3,TRBJ2-1,.,.,TGCGCCAGCAGCCAAGAGGAGGGAAATGAGCAGTTCTTC,CASSQEEGNEQFF
TRBV11-2,TRBJ2-7,.,.,TGTGCCAGCACCCAGGGGCAGGGCAATCGAAGAGAGCAGTACTTC,CASTQGQGNRREQYF